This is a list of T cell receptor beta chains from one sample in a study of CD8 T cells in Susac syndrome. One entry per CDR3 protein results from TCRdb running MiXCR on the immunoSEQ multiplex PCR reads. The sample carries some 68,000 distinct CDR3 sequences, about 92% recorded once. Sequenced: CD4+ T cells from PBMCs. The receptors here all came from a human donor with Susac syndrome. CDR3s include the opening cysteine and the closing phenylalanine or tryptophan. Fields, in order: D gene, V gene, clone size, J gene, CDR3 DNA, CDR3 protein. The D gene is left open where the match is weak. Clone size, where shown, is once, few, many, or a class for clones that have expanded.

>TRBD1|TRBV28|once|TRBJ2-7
TGTGCCAGCAACGGTCGCGGGACAGGGGTTGCCTACGAGCAGTACTTC
CASNGRGTGVAYEQYF
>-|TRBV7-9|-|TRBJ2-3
TGTGCCAGCAGCCCCACGATTTGGCCGGGACGTAGCACAGATACGCAGTATTTT
CASSPTIWPGRSTDTQYF
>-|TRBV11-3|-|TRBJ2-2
TGTGCCAGCAGCTTGTTCGGGGACACCGGGGAGCTGTTTTTT
CASSLFGDTGELFF
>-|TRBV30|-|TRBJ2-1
TGTGCCTGGACAAACGCGGATGAGCAGTTCTTC
CAWTNADEQFF
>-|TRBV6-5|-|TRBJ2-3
TGTGCCAGCAGTTACCGGGGCAGGGTTCCAGATACGCAGTATTTT
CASSYRGRVPDTQYF
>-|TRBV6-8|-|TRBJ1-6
TGTGCCAGGGCCAGAAGGACGCCGCGGAATAATTCACCCCTCCACTTT
CARARRTPRNNSPLHF
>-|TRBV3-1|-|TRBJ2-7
TGTGCCAGCAGCCCCCGACAGGGACTCTCCTACGAGCAGTACTTC
CASSPRQGLSYEQYF
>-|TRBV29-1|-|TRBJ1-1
TGCAGCGTTGACGTGGTGATGAACACTGAAGCTTTCTTT
CSVDVVMNTEAFF
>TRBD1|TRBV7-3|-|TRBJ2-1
TGTGCCAGCAGCCCTCCCGGGACAGCTGACAATGAGCAGTTCTTC
CASSPPGTADNEQFF
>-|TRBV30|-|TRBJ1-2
TGTGCCTGGAGTAATGGACAGTTTGGCTACACCTTC
CAWSNGQFGYTF
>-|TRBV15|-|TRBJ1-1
TGTGCCACCAGCAGAGAGATGACTGGGAACACTGAAGCTTTCTTT
CATSREMTGNTEAFF
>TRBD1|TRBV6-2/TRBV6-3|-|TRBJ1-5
TGTGCCAGCGTACCAGGGGGCGGAATACGCAATCAGCCCCAGCATTTT
CASVPGGGIRNQPQHF
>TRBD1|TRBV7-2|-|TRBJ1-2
TGTGCCAGCAGCCCGGACAGGGGTGGCTATGGCTACACCTTC
CASSPDRGGYGYTF
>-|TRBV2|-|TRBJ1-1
TGTGCCAGCATGGGCGGGGAATTCGACACTGAAGCTTTCTTT
CASMGGEFDTEAFF
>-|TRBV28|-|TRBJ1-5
TGTGCCAGCAGGACGGTGTTGGATCAGCCCCAGCATTTT
CASRTVLDQPQHF
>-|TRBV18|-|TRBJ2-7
TGTGCCAGCTCCCCGGGAGAACACGAGCAGTACTTC
CASSPGEHEQYF
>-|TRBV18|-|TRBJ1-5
TGTGCCAGCTCACTTGCTAGTGGGACTGCGAATCAGCCCCAGCATTTT
CASSLASGTANQPQHF
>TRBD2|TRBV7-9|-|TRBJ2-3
TGTGCCAGCAGCTTAGAAGCTAGCGGGGGAACGCAGTATTTT
CASSLEASGGTQYF
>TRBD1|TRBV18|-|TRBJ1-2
TGTGCCAGCTCACCTGCGGGACAGGGATCAGATGGCTACACCTTC
CASSPAGQGSDGYTF
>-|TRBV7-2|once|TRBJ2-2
TGTGCCAGCAGCTTAGATCAGGGGGGATTCCCCGGGGAGCTGTTTTTT
CASSLDQGGFPGELFF
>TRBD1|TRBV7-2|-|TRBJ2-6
TGTGCCAGCAGCTTAATTCCACAGGGGGTCGCTGGGGCCAACGTCCTGACTTTC
CASSLIPQGVAGANVLTF
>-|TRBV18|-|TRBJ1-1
TGTGCCAGCTCACCACCGAACAGGGAGGCCACTGAAGCTTTCTTT
CASSPPNREATEAFF
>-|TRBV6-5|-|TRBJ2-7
TGTGCCAGCAGACCAAGAGGACCCTACGAGCAGTACTTC
CASRPRGPYEQYF